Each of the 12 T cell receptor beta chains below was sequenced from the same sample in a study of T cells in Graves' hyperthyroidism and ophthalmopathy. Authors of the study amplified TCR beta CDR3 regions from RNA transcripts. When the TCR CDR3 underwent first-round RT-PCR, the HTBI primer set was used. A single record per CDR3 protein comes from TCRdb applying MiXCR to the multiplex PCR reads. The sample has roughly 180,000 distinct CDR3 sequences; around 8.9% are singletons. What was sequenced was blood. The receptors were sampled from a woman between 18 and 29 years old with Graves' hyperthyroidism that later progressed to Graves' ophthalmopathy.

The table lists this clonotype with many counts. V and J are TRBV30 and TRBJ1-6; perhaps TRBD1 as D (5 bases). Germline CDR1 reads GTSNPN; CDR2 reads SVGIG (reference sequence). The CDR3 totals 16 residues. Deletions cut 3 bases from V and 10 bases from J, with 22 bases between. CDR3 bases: TGTGCCTGGAGGGAAGGGGACGCCATAAGATCCTCACCCCTCCACTTT. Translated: CAWREGDAIRSSPLHF.

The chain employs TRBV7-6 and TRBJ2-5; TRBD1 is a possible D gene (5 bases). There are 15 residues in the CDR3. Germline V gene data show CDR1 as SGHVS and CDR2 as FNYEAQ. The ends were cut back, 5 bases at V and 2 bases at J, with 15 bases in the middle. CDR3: CASSRIGQRQETQYF. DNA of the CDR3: TGTGCCAGCAGCCGAATCGGACAAAGACAAGAGACCCAGTACTTC.

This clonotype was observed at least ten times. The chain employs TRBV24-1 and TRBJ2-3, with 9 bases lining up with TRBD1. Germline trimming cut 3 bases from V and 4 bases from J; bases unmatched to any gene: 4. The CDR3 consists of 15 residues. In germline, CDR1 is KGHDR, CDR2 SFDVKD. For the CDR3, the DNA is TGTGCCACCAGTGATCCGGGACAGGGTCCAGATACGCAGTATTTT. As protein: CATSDPGQGPDTQYF.

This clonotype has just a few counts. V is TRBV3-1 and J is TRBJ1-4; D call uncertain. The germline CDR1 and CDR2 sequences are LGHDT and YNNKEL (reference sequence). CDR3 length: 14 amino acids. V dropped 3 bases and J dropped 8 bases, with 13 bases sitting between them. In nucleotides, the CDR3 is TGTGCCAGCAGCCAGGGCGCCCTTTGGGAAAAACTGTTTTTT. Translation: CASSQGALWEKLFF.

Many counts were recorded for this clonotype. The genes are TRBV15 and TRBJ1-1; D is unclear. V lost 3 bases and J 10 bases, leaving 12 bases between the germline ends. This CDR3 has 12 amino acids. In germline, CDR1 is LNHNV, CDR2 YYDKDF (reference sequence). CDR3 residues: CATSRRDKAAFF. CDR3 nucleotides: TGTGCCACCAGCAGGCGAGACAAGGCAGCTTTCTTT.

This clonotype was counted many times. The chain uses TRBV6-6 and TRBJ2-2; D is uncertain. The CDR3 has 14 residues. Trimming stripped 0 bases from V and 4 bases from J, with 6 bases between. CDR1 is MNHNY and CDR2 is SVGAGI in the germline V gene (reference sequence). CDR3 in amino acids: CASSYSRPTGELFF. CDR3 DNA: TGTGCCAGCAGTTACTCGAGGCCCACCGGGGAGCTGTTTTTT.

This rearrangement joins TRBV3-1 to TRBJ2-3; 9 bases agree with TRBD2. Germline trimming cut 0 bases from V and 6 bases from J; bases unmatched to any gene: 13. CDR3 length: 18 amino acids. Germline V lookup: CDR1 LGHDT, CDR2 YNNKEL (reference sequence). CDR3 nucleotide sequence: TGTGCCAGCAGCCAAGATCGGTCCAGCGGGGGGCCCGGGGATACGCAGTATTTT. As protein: CASSQDRSSGGPGDTQYF.

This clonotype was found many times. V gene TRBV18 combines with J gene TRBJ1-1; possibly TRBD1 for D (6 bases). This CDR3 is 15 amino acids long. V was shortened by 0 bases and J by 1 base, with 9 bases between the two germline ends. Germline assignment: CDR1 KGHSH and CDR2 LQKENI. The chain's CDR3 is CASSPPGGSNTEAFF. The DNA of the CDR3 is TGTGCCAGCTCACCACCAGGGGGTTCGAACACTGAAGCTTTCTTT.

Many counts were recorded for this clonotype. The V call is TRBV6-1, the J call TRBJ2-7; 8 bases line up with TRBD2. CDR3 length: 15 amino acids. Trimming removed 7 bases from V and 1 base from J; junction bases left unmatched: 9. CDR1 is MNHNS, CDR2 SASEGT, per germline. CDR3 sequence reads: CASKFGGGQSYEQYF. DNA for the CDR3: TGTGCCAGCAAATTCGGGGGGGGGCAATCCTACGAGCAGTACTTC.

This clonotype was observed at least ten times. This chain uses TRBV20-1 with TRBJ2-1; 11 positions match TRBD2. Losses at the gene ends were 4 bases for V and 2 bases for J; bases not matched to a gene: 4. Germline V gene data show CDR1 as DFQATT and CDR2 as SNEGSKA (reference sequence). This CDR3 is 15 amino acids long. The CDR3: CSATLAGGAYNEQFF. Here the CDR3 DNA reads TGCAGTGCTACCCTAGCGGGGGGTGCCTACAATGAGCAGTTCTTC.

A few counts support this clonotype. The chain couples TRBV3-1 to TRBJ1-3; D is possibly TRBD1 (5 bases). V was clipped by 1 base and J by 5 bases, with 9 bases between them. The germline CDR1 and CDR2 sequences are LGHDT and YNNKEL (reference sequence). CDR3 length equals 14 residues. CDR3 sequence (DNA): TGTGCCAGCAGCCAAGGGAGGGGTCGAAACACCATATATTTT. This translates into CASSQGRGRNTIYF. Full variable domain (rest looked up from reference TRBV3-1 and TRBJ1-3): DTAVSQTPKYLVTQMGNDKSIKCEQNLGHDTMYWYKQDSKKFLKIMFSYNNKELIINETVPNRFSPKSPDKAHLNLHINSLELGDSAVYFCASSQGRGRNTIYFGEGSWLTVV.

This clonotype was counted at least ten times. CDR3 sequence: CAWSDQIHEQYF. The CDR3 region has the DNA TGTGCCTGGAGTGACCAGATCCACGAGCAGTACTTC. J is TRBJ2-7 and V is TRBV30; D gene unclear. V was pared by 1 base and J by 5 bases, with 9 bases between. This CDR3 region has 12 residues. Germline values: CDR1 GTSNPN, CDR2 SVGIG (reference sequence).